Presented here are 27 T cell receptor beta chains from one specimen sequenced in a study of shared clonotypes between healthy human individuals. TCRdb's copy holds only in-frame clones and misses some; the assay was immunoSEQ multiplex PCR. The sample has 650,000 to 700,000 clones; roughly 91% are singletons. What was sequenced was memory CD8+ T cells from PBMCs. Subset given: CD45RO+ cells pooled with CCR7-negative TemRA cells. Receptors were obtained from a man between 18 and 35 years old in good health. Some clones in this sample may be carry-over from other donors' samples.

The rearrangement joins TRBV30 to TRBJ1-2; weak D call: TRBD1 (6 bases). Trimming left V 5 bases short and J 2 bases short, with 24 bases between. CDR1 GTSNPN and CDR2 SVGIG come from the germline V gene (reference sequence). The CDR3 sequence is 17 residues long. The CDR3 here is CAWLGQTNTFVNYGYTF. Here the CDR3 DNA reads TGTGCCTGGCTCGGACAGACCAACACCTTTGTAAACTATGGCTACACCTTC. Supplemented by reference TRBV30 and TRBJ1-2, the full variable domain reads SQTIHQWPATLVQPVGSPLSLECTVEGTSNPNLYWYRQAAGRGLQLLFYSVGIGQISSEVPQNLSASRPQDRQFILSSKKLLLSDSGFYLCAWLGQTNTFVNYGYTFGSGTRLTVV.

The V gene is TRBV28, the J gene TRBJ2-7; D unclear. This CDR3 contains 13 residues. The V and J ends lost 5 bases and 2 bases respectively, with 10 bases between them. Germline V CDR1 and CDR2: MDHEN, SYDVKM. CDR3 amino acids: CASSPPATYEQYF. As DNA, the CDR3 is TGTGCCAGCAGTCCCCCAGCGACCTACGAGCAGTACTTC. Filled out from reference TRBV28 and TRBJ2-7, the complete variable domain reads DVKVTQSSRYLVKRTGEKVFLECVQDMDHENMFWYRQDPGLGLRLIYFSYDVKMKEKGDIPEGYSVSREKKERFSLILESASTNQTSMYLCASSPPATYEQYFGPGTRLTVT.

The chain has TRBV30 and TRBJ2-5; 9 bases map to TRBD1. The trim removed 5 bases at V and 4 bases at J, leaving 20 bases unmatched. CDR1 GTSNPN and CDR2 SVGIG come from the germline V gene (reference sequence). The CDR3 is 18 residues long. In DNA, the CDR3 is TGTGCCTGGTGGGGTTGGGACAGGACAGGGGCCAAGGGAGAGACCCAGTACTTC. Protein product: CAWWGWDRTGAKGETQYF.

The chain has TRBV7-9 and TRBJ2-7; D is perhaps TRBD1 (6 bases). Trimming took 6 bases from V and 5 from J, leaving 17 bases between them. The CDR3 is made up of 14 amino acids. Germline CDR1 SEHNR, CDR2 FQNEAQ (reference sequence). CDR3 in amino acids: CASSSEGRGNEQYF. The CDR3 DNA reads as TGTGCCAGCAGTTCTGAGGGCAGGGGAAACGAGCAGTACTTC.

This clone came up once. This chain joins TRBV10-3 and TRBJ1-1; perhaps TRBD1 as D (5 bases). The V gene's germline CDR1 is ENHRY and CDR2 SYGVKD. There are 15 residues in the CDR3. V dropped 4 bases and J dropped 1 base, with 13 bases sitting between them. For the CDR3, the DNA is TGTGCCATCAGTGGCCCCCAGGGCCCGAACACTGAAGCTTTCTTT. Protein: CAISGPQGPNTEAFF.

This clone was counted between two and nine times. The V gene is TRBV2, the J gene TRBJ1-5; D unresolved. The CDR3 runs to 13 residues. V shed 2 bases and J shed 3 bases, with 5 bases lying between them. CDR1 SNHLY and CDR2 FYNNEI come from the germline V gene. The CDR3 sequence: CASSERPNQPQHF. CDR3 bases: TGTGCCAGCAGTGAAAGGCCCAATCAGCCCCAGCATTTT.

The rearrangement links TRBV5-1 to TRBJ2-3; 11 bases match TRBD2. CDR1 and CDR2 (germline): SGHRS, YFSETQ. CDR3 length: 18 residues. V was clipped by 3 bases and J by 0 bases; unmatched bases: 9. CDR3 DNA sequence: TGCGCCAGCAGCTCGTTAGCGGGAGGGATCTCTAGCACAGATACGCAGTATTTT. This encodes CASSSLAGGISSTDTQYF. The full variable domain, completed using reference TRBV5-1 and TRBJ2-3, is KAGVTQTPRYLIKTRGQQVTLSCSPISGHRSVSWYQQTPGQGLQFLFEYFSETQRNKGNFPGRFSGRQFSNSRSEMNVSTLELGDSALYLCASSSLAGGISSTDTQYFGPGTRLTVL.

J is TRBJ1-1 and V is TRBV4-2; a possible D gene is TRBD1 (5 bases). The germline gives CDR1 LGHNA, CDR2 YNFKEQ. Trimming left V 6 bases short and J 1 base short, with 15 bases between. The CDR3 runs 15 residues. The CDR3 bases are TGTGCCAGCAGTCAAAATCAGGGATCGAACACTGAAGCTTTCTTT. Translating gives CASSQNQGSNTEAFF.

This clone appeared a few times. V is TRBV7-9 and J is TRBJ1-1; 8 bases fit TRBD1. CDR1 and CDR2 from the germline V gene are SEHNR and FQNEAQ (reference sequence). This CDR3 comprises 12 residues. J lost 6 bases, V lost 5 bases, and 2 bases had no gene match. Written as DNA, the CDR3 is TGTGCCAGCAGCCTGGACAGGGCTGAAGCTTTCTTT. This translates into CASSLDRAEAFF.

The chain links TRBV16 to TRBJ1-5; perhaps TRBD1 as D (5 bases). Germline V gene data show CDR1 as KGHSY and CDR2 as FQNENV. The CDR3 sequence is 20 residues long. V was pared by 2 bases and J by 2 bases, with 25 bases between. The CDR3 nucleotides read TGTGCCAGCAGCCAAGGCCTCCGGGCTCCTTCCCAGGGTGGCAATCAGCCCCAGCATTTT. Protein product: CASSQGLRAPSQGGNQPQHF.

Of note for this clone: Other DNA sequences in the same sample also yield this CDR3. The V call is TRBV27, the J call TRBJ1-1, with D possibly TRBD1 on 6 matching bases. The CDR3 loop spans 11 amino acids. CDR1 MNHEY and CDR2 SMNVEV come from the germline V gene (reference sequence). V lost 6 bases and J 7 bases, leaving 9 bases between the germline ends. This CDR3 is CASRGGFEAFF. CDR3 DNA sequence: TGTGCCAGCAGAGGGGGGTTTGAAGCTTTCTTT.

The rearrangement uses TRBV4-2 and TRBJ2-7; 7 bases fit TRBD2. Trimming at V came to 0 bases and at J to 2 bases, leaving 7 bases not matched to a gene. The CDR3 is 16 amino acids. Looked up from germline, CDR1 is LGHNA and CDR2 is YNFKEQ. The CDR3 coding sequence is TGTGCCAGCAGCCAAGATCGGGCTAGCGGCACCTACGAGCAGTACTTC. This translates into CASSQDRASGTYEQYF.

This chain uses TRBV10-3 with TRBJ2-2; 9 nucleotides agree with TRBD2. Per the germline V gene, CDR1 is ENHRY and CDR2 is SYGVKD. J was trimmed by 6 bases and V by 7 bases; bases with no gene match: 12. CDR3 length: 16 amino acids. The CDR3 DNA follows: TGTGCCATCACCGGGGGGAGCGGGAGGACCCCCGGGGAGCTGTTTTTT. It codes for CAITGGSGRTPGELFF.

The CDR3 nucleotides are TGCGCCAGCAGCCAAGTGCGGCAGGGATATGGCTACACCTTC. Protein: CASSQVRQGYGYTF. The V and J genes are TRBV4-3 and TRBJ1-2; a weak D match, TRBD1 (5 bases). V lost 1 base and J 5 bases, leaving 11 bases between the germline ends. Germline V lookup: CDR1 LGHNA, CDR2 YSLEER. CDR3 length: 14 residues.

The gene calls are TRBV19 and TRBJ2-4, with TRBD2 matching over 7 bases. Trimming removed 5 bases from V and 3 bases from J; junction bases left unmatched: 4. CDR3 length: 14 amino acids. CDR1 and CDR2 from the germline V gene are LNHDA and SQIVND (reference sequence). CDR3 nucleotide sequence: TGTGCCAGTAGTTGGGGGGGTGGCAAAAACATTCAGTACTTC. Translation: CASSWGGGKNIQYF. The whole variable domain, filled in from reference TRBV19 and TRBJ2-4, reads DGGITQSPKYLFRKEGQNVTLSCEQNLNHDAMYWYRQDPGQGLRLIYYSQIVNDFQKGDIAEGYSVSREKKESFPLTVTSAQKNPTAFYLCASSWGGGKNIQYFGAGTRLSVL.

This clone appeared a few times. The rearrangement joins TRBV29-1 to TRBJ1-2, with D possibly TRBD1 on 6 matching bases. Germline CDR1 and CDR2: SQVTM and ANQGSEA. The CDR3 extends over 13 amino acids. V lost 4 bases and J lost 8, with 17 bases in between. CDR3 nucleotides: TGCAGCGTTGTTTGGCAGGGGATAGTCGGCTACACCTTC. Translating it yields CSVVWQGIVGYTF.

The rearrangement links TRBV27 to TRBJ1-2; 7 bases are shared with TRBD1. Germline CDR1 MNHEY, CDR2 SMNVEV (reference sequence). The J segment lost 4 bases and the V segment lost 5 bases, leaving 7 bases of the junction unmatched. The CDR3 is 14 residues long. CDR3 in amino acids: CASSTDRATYGYTF. In nucleotides, the CDR3 is TGTGCCAGCAGTACCGACAGGGCGACCTATGGCTACACCTTC.

The chain links TRBV30 to TRBJ1-1, with TRBD1 as a possible D gene (6 bases). In germline, CDR1 is GTSNPN, CDR2 SVGIG (reference sequence). V was clipped by 0 bases and J by 1 base, with 18 bases between them. The CDR3 is made up of 17 amino acids. This chain's CDR3 is CAWSVGGTGHWNTEAFF. CDR3 nucleotide sequence: TGTGCCTGGAGTGTAGGAGGTACAGGGCATTGGAACACTGAAGCTTTCTTT.

The chain combines TRBV14 with TRBJ2-1; 12 bases line up with TRBD2. This CDR3 has 15 amino acids. The junction had 4 bases not matched to a gene; V was cut back by 2 bases and J by 8 bases. From germline, CDR1 is SGHDN and CDR2 FVKESK. CDR3 amino acids: CASSQLAGGLHEQFF. CDR3 in DNA: TGTGCCAGCAGCCAACTAGCGGGAGGGCTCCATGAGCAGTTCTTC.

The chain carries TRBV6-5 and TRBJ2-3; no clear D gene. CDR1 and CDR2 (germline): MNHEY, SVGAGI. Trimming removed 4 bases at V and 3 bases at J, with 14 bases between. This CDR3 comprises 15 residues. The CDR3 loop reads CASSSAPAGTDTQYF. Written as DNA, the CDR3 is TGTGCCAGCAGTTCAGCCCCCGCCGGGACAGATACGCAGTATTTT.

The chain recombines TRBV10-3 with TRBJ2-1; a possible D gene is TRBD2 (5 bases). This CDR3 comprises 14 residues. Germline V CDR1 and CDR2: ENHRY, SYGVKD. V was trimmed by 5 bases and J by 0 bases, leaving 8 bases between them. In nucleotides, the CDR3 is TGTGCCATCAGTAGCGGTAGCTCCTACAATGAGCAGTTCTTC. Amino acids: CAISSGSSYNEQFF.

At least ten counts were recorded for this clone. The J gene is TRBJ1-1, the V gene TRBV28; possible D gene TRBD1, 5 bases. V was shortened by 2 bases and J by 1 base, with 11 bases between the two germline ends. Germline V lookup: CDR1 MDHEN, CDR2 SYDVKM. The CDR3 is 15 residues long. This CDR3 reads CASSLTGEANTEAFF. In DNA form, the CDR3 reads TGTGCCAGCAGTTTAACGGGGGAAGCGAACACTGAAGCTTTCTTT.

Remarks on this clone: The same CDR3 can be traced to other DNA sequences in this sample. The rearrangement links TRBV7-9 to TRBJ1-1; perhaps TRBD1 as D (5 bases). CDR3 length: 12 amino acids. Germline CDR1 is SEHNR and CDR2 is FQNEAQ (reference sequence). Trimming shortened V by 1 base and J by 11 bases, and 11 bases separated the two germline ends. The CDR3: CASSLGREGAFF. The CDR3 DNA reads as TGTGCCAGCAGCTTAGGCCGGGAGGGGGCTTTCTTT.

This clone was found once. The chain carries TRBV11-2 and TRBJ2-7; no clear D. Germline V gene data show CDR1 as SGHAT and CDR2 as FQNNGV. The ends were cut back, 0 bases at V and 3 bases at J, with 12 bases in the middle. This CDR3 comprises 15 residues. Here the CDR3 reads CASSLDGEIGYEQYF. The DNA of the CDR3 is TGTGCCAGCAGCTTAGATGGCGAAATAGGCTACGAGCAGTACTTC.

This clone was seen once. The genes are TRBV28 and TRBJ2-3; TRBD2 might be the D (5 bases). V shed 3 bases and J shed 1 base, with 14 bases lying between them. This CDR3 has 16 amino acids. Germline CDR1 MDHEN, CDR2 SYDVKM. The CDR3 DNA reads as TGTGCCAGCAGTTTGCTTTCGGGGTTAGGCACAGATACGCAGTATTTT. It codes for CASSLLSGLGTDTQYF.

The rearrangement links TRBV5-5 to TRBJ2-7, with a tentative D call TRBD1 (5 bases). Germline lookup yields CDR1 SGHKS and CDR2 YYEKEE (reference sequence). The CDR3 has 17 amino acids. V shed 0 bases and J shed 0 bases, with 16 bases lying between them. CDR3 nucleotides: TGTGCCAGCAGCTTGGGATGGGCAGGGCCGAGCTCCTACGAGCAGTACTTC. This codes for CASSLGWAGPSSYEQYF.

This chain links TRBV7-6 with TRBJ2-3; 10 bases line up with TRBD2. Unmatched junction bases numbered 13, after V lost 3 bases and J lost 4 bases. Germline V gene lookup returns CDR1 SGHVS and CDR2 FNYEAQ. The CDR3 is made up of 18 amino acids. The CDR3 region is CASSFLSAGGPISDTQYF. CDR3 coding DNA: TGTGCCAGCAGCTTCCTGTCAGCGGGAGGGCCAATATCAGATACGCAGTATTTT.